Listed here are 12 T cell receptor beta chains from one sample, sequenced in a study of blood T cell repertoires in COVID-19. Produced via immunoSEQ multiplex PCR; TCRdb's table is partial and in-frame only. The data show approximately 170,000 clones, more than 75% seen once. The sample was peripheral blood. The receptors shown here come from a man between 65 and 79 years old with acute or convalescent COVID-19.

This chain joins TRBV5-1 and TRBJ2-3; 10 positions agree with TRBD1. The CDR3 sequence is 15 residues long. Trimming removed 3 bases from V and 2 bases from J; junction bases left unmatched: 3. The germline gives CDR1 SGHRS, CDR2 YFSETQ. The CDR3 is CASSSGQGVTDTQYF. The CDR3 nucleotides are TGCGCCAGCAGCTCTGGACAGGGGGTCACAGATACGCAGTATTTT. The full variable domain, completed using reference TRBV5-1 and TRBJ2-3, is KAGVTQTPRYLIKTRGQQVTLSCSPISGHRSVSWYQQTPGQGLQFLFEYFSETQRNKGNFPGRFSGRQFSNSRSEMNVSTLELGDSALYLCASSSGQGVTDTQYFGPGTRLTVL.

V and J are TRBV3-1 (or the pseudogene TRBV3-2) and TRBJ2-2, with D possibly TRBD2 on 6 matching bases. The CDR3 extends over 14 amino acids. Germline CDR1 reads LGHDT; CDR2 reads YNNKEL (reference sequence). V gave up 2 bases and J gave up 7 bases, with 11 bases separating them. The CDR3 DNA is TGTGCCAGCAGCCAATTCGGGAGCCGCGGGGAGCTGTTTTTT. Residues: CASSQFGSRGELFF.

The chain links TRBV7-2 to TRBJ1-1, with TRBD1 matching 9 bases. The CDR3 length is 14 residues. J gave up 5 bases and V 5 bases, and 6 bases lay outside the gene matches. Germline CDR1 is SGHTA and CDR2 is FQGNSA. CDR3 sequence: CASSGRQGGTEAFF. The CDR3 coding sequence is TGTGCCAGCAGCGGACGACAGGGGGGGACTGAAGCTTTCTTT.

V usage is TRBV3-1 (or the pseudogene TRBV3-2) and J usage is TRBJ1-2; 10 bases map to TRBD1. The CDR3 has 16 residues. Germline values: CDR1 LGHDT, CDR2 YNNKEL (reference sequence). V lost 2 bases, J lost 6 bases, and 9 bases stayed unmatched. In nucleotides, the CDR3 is TGTGCCAGCAGCCAATTGGCCCCCGGGACAGGGGATGGCTACACCTTC. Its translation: CASSQLAPGTGDGYTF.

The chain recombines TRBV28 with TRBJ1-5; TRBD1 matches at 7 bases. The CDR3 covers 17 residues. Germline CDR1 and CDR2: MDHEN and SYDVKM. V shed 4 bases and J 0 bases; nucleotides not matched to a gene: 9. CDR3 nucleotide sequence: TGTGCCAGCAGTTCCCTGGACAGGCGATATAGCAATCAGCCCCAGCATTTT. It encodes CASSSLDRRYSNQPQHF.

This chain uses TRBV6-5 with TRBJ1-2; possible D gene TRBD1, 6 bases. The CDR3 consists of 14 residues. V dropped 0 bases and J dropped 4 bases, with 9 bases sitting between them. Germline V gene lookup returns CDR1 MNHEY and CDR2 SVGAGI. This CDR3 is CASSYSGGTYGYTF. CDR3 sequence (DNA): TGTGCCAGCAGTTACTCAGGGGGAACCTATGGCTACACCTTC.

CDR3 nucleotides: TGTGCCACCAGTTTGACAGGGCGGACCGGGGAGCTGTTTTTT. Protein: CATSLTGRTGELFF. The rearrangement uses TRBV24-1 and TRBJ2-2; 7 bases are shared with TRBD1. This CDR3 comprises 14 residues. J gave up 5 bases and V 6 bases, and 5 bases lay outside the gene matches. CDR1 KGHDR and CDR2 SFDVKD come from the germline V gene.

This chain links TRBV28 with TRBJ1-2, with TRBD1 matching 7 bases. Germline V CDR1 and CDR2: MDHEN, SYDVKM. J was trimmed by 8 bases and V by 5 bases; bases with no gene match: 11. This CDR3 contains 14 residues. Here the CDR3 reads CASSTALGQRGYTF. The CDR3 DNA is TGTGCCAGCAGTACCGCCCTGGGACAGAGAGGCTACACCTTC.

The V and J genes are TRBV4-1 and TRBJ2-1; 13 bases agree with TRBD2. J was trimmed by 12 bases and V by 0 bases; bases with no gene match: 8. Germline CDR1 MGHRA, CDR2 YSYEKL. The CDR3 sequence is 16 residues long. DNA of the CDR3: TGCGCCAGCAGCCAAGACGCGACTAGCGGGGGGAGATGGCAGTTCTTC. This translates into CASSQDATSGGRWQFF.

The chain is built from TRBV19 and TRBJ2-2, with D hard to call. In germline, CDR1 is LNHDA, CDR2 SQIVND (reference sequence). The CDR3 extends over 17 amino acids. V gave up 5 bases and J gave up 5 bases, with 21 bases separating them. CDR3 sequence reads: CASSSQGSRVGTGELFF. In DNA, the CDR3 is TGTGCCAGTAGTTCCCAAGGAAGTCGGGTTGGGACCGGGGAGCTGTTTTTT.

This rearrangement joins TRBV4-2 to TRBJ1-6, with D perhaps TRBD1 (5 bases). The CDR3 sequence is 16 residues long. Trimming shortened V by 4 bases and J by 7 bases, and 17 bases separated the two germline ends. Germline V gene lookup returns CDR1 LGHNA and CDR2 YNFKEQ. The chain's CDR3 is CASSPTGGAANSPLHF. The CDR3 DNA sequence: TGTGCCAGCAGCCCTACCGGAGGGGCGGCGAATTCACCCCTCCACTTT.

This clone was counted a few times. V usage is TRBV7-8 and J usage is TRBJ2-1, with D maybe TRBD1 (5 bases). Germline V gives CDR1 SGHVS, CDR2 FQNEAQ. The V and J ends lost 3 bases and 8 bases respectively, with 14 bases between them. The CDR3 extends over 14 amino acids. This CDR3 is CASSFQGSLDEQFF. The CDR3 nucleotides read TGTGCCAGCAGCTTTCAGGGTTCTCTCGATGAGCAGTTCTTC.